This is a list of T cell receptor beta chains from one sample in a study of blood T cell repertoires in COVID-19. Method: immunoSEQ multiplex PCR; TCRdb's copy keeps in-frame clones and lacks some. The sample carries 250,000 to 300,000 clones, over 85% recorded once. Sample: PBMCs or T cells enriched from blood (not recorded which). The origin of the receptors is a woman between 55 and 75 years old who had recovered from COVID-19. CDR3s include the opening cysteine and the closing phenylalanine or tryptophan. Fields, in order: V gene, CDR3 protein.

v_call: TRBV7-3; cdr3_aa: CASSLKTGLAGAYEQYF
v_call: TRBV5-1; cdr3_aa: CASSFDGQANEKLFF
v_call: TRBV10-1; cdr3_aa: CASSRTSGGEDTQYF
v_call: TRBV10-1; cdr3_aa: CASSMDRWSDTQYF
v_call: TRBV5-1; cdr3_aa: CASSEPGQGASGDGYTF
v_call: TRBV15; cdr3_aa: CATSTYGQGETEAFF
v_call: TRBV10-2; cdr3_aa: CASRPTGTYGYTF
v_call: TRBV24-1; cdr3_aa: CATSDPILGDRANYGYTF
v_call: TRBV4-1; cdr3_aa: CASSSQGNQPQHF
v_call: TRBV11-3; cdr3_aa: CASSLSSLQGINNYEQYF
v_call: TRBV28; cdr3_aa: CASSFNWGYTF
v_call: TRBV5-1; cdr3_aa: CASSLDYATNEKLFF
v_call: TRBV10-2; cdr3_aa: CASTPPGHPNYGYTF
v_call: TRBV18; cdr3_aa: CASSPQGARTEAFF
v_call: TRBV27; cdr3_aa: CASSYSRDYEQYF
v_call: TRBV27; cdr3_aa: CASSPAWSSLNYEQYF
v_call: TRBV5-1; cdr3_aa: CASSLSRGGLGTDTQYF
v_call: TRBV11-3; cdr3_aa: CASSLTVNTEAFF
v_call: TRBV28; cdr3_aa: CASNKEDSYNEQFF
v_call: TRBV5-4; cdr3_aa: CASSPGTSPDTQYF
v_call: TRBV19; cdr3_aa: CASSLRRAPGQPQHF
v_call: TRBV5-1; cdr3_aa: CASSLGTGADTQYF
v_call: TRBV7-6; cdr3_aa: CASSLGGTANQETQYF
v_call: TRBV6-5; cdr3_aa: CASSPTVYNEQFF
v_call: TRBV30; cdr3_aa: CAWGQTVSTDTQYF
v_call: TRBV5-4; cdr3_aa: CASSGGTSGGGRQETQYF
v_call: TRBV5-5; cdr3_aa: CASSFNNIYNEQFF
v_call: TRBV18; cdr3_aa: CASSPLRNTGELFF
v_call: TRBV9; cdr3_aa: CASSVDGQGAHEQYF
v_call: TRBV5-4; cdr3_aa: CASSFDRMENTIYF
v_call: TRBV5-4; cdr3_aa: CASSLSGREQFF
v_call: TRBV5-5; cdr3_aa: CASSHSGTVNTGELFF
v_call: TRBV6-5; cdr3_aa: CASAGAGSNQPQHF
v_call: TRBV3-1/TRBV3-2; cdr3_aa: CASSQPGTTYYEQYF
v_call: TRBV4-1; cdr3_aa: CASSQVFGTSGAGELFF
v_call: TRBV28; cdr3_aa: CASLRLAEIQETQYF
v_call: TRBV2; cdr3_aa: CASSVQGPLQGYTF
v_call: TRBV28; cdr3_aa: CASCGPLNTEAFF
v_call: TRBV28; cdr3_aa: CASSLSGQGSDTF
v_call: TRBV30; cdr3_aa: CAWSVRQGNTEAFF
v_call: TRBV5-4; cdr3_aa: CASSPSEMNTEAFF
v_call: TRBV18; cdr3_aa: CASSPGTGAYEQYF
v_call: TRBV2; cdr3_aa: CASAQRVSGNTIYF
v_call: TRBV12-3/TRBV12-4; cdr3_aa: CASREPDSSIQFF
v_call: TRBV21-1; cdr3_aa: CASSKGGGWGQRLAGAYEQYF
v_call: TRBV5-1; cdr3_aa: CASSSDYTNEQFF